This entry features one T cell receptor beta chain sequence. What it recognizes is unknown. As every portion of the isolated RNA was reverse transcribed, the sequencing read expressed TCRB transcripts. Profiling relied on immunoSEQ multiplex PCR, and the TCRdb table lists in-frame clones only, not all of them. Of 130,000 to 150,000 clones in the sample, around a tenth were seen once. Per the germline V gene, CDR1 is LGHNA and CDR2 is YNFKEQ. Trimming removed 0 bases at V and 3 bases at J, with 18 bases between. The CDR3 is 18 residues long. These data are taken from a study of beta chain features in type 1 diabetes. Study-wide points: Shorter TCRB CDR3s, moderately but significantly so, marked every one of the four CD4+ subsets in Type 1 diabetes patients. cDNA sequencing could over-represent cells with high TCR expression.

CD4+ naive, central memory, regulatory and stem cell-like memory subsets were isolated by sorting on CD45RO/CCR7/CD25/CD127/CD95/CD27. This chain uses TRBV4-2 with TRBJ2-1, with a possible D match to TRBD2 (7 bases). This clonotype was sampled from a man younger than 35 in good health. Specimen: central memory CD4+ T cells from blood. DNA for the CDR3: TGTGCCAGCAGCCAAGACCGGGGGCGCGGGAGTTACTACAATGAGCAGTTCTTC. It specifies CASSQDRGRGSYYNEQFF.